Below, 26 T cell receptor beta chains from the same sample are listed, as sequenced in a study of cytomegalovirus exposure and HLA in healthy donors. With 60 Vbeta and 13 Jbeta primers, the PCR was carried out. Clones were sequenced by immunoSEQ multiplex PCR, and TCRdb holds only the in-frame ones, with some missing. This sample yields some 100,000 clones, of which more than 65% are seen a single time; roughly 1.2% belongs to the top ten. Sequenced input: PBMCs. The receptor set was obtained from a woman aged 18-29 years in good health and CMV-seronegative.

This sequence joins TRBV6-5 and TRBJ1-6, with D tentatively TRBD1 (5 bases). Germline V gene sequence: CDR1 MNHEY, CDR2 SVGAGI. The germline V and J ends were trimmed by 7 bases and 5 bases, with 15 bases remaining between them. CDR3 length: 15 residues. The CDR3 protein is CASTDGGFDNSPLHF. CDR3 sequence (DNA): TGTGCCAGCACCGACGGGGGATTCGATAATTCACCCCTCCACTTT.

The chain joins TRBV5-1 to TRBJ1-1; D is ambiguous. V was shortened by 4 bases and J by 6 bases, with 10 bases between the two germline ends. The V gene's germline CDR1 is SGHRS and CDR2 YFSETQ. This CDR3 comprises 12 residues. The CDR3 DNA reads TGCGCCAGCAGCCCAAACGCGGCTGAAGCTTTCTTT. Protein product: CASSPNAAEAFF.

The V and J genes are TRBV28 and TRBJ1-4; TRBD1 is a possible D gene (6 bases). Germline loops: CDR1 MDHEN, CDR2 SYDVKM. V was clipped by 2 bases and J by 8 bases, with 15 bases between them. This CDR3 is built from 15 residues. This CDR3 reads CASSLTGRGREKLFF. In nucleotides, the CDR3 is TGTGCCAGCAGTTTAACCGGCAGGGGACGGGAAAAACTGTTTTTT.

The chain is built from TRBV28 and TRBJ1-2; 8 bases align to TRBD1. Germline CDR1 and CDR2: MDHEN and SYDVKM. V lost 1 base to trimming and J lost 1 base; unmatched junction nucleotides: 5. The CDR3 totals 16 residues. CDR3 protein: CASSLLAGGLNYGYTF. CDR3 sequence (DNA): TGTGCCAGCAGTTTATTGGCAGGGGGCCTTAACTATGGCTACACCTTC.

The rearrangement joins TRBV29-1 to TRBJ2-5, with 7 positions matching TRBD2. V dropped 0 bases and J dropped 13; count of bases not matched to a gene: 8. Germline V gene lookup returns CDR1 SQVTM and CDR2 ANQGSEA. The CDR3 runs to 12 residues. CDR3 in amino acids: CSVEEEAGPLYF. The DNA of the CDR3 is TGCAGCGTTGAAGAGGAAGCGGGACCTCTGTACTTC.

V gene TRBV4-3 combines with J gene TRBJ1-1; possibly TRBD1 for D (6 bases). CDR3 length: 16 amino acids. Between the trimmed V and J ends, which lost 4 bases and 2 bases, there was a span of 17 bases. Germline V CDR1 and CDR2: LGHNA, YSLEER. CDR3 sequence: CASSRHRQDINTEAFF. The CDR3 nucleotides read TGCGCCAGCAGCCGACACAGACAGGACATAAACACTGAAGCTTTCTTT.

In this sample, this clone turned up once. The rearrangement joins TRBV29-1 to TRBJ2-4; TRBD2 matches 11 bases. This CDR3 is built from 14 residues. Germline assignment: CDR1 SQVTM and CDR2 ANQGSEA. V shed 2 bases, J shed 8 bases, and the junction held 5 bases outside the gene matches. The CDR3 DNA sequence: TGCAGCGTTGAACCGGCTAGCGGGAGGTACATTCAGTACTTC. Protein product: CSVEPASGRYIQYF.

In nucleotides, the CDR3 is TGTGCCAGCAGCTTGGCGCTAGCGAACTCCTACGAGCAGTACTTC. Protein product: CASSLALANSYEQYF. V and J are TRBV5-4 and TRBJ2-7; perhaps TRBD2 as D (6 bases). The CDR3 runs to 15 residues. V was clipped by 0 bases and J by 0 bases, with 10 bases between them. The V gene's germline CDR1 is SGHNT and CDR2 YYREEE (reference sequence).

This chain connects TRBV7-2 to TRBJ2-7; the match to TRBD1 covers 11 bases. Germline V gene sequence: CDR1 SGHTA, CDR2 FQGNSA. The CDR3 spans 15 residues. The trim removed 4 bases at V and 3 bases at J, leaving 5 bases unmatched. The CDR3 DNA reads TGTGCCAGCAGCTCCCCGGGACAGGGGGACTACGAGCAGTACTTC. Protein: CASSSPGQGDYEQYF.

This chain links TRBV7-6 with TRBJ2-1; 9 nucleotides agree with TRBD1. The CDR3 is made up of 16 amino acids. Trimming cost V 1 base and J 8 bases; bases outside gene matches: 9. Germline V gene lookup returns CDR1 SGHVS and CDR2 FNYEAQ. CDR3 DNA: TGTGCCAGCAGCTTAGTCGCAGGGGACAGGGTGGATGAGCAGTTCTTC. This sequence encodes CASSLVAGDRVDEQFF.

The J gene is TRBJ2-3, the V gene TRBV11-2, with 7 bases aligning to TRBD1. CDR1 is SGHAT and CDR2 is FQNNGV in the germline V gene. The CDR3 is made up of 15 amino acids. V lost 5 bases and J lost 0; bases outside the gene matches: 5. The CDR3 DNA follows: TGTGCCAGCAGCCTCCGGACAGGTAGCACAGATACGCAGTATTTT. Its protein is CASSLRTGSTDTQYF.

The V call is TRBV7-3, the J call TRBJ2-1, with 7 bases fitting TRBD2. After removal of 5 bases from V and 10 bases from J, the junction contained 14 bases not matched to a gene. The CDR3 runs 15 residues. Germline CDR1 SGHTA, CDR2 FQGTGA. The CDR3 reads CASSHKSGGRDEQFF. In DNA, the CDR3 is TGTGCCAGCAGCCATAAAAGCGGCGGGAGAGACGAGCAGTTCTTC.

The J gene is TRBJ2-4, the V gene TRBV14; tentative D call: TRBD2 (6 bases). Germline CDR1 reads SGHDN; CDR2 reads FVKESK. Trimming pared 2 bases from V and 8 bases from J, leaving 10 bases between. This CDR3 comprises 13 residues. CDR3 bases: TGTGCCAGCAGCCAACTGCGGGGTGACATTCAGTACTTC. Translating gives CASSQLRGDIQYF.

The V and J genes are TRBV4-3 and TRBJ1-2; 8 bases agree with TRBD1. V lost 0 bases to trimming and J lost 4 bases; unmatched junction nucleotides: 10. The CDR3 is 17 amino acids. CDR1 and CDR2 from the germline V gene are LGHNA and YSLEER. This chain's CDR3 is CASSQDWPGGAVYGYTF. Written as DNA, the CDR3 is TGCGCCAGCAGCCAAGATTGGCCAGGGGGCGCCGTCTATGGCTACACCTTC.

V gene TRBV6-1 combines with J gene TRBJ2-2; D is perhaps TRBD1 (6 bases). Looked up from germline, CDR1 is MNHNS and CDR2 is SASEGT. The CDR3 runs to 14 residues. The ends were cut back, 2 bases at V and 7 bases at J, with 11 bases in the middle. The CDR3 loop is CASSERMTGGELFF. The DNA of the CDR3 is TGTGCCAGCAGTGAACGGATGACAGGCGGGGAGCTGTTTTTT.

The CDR3 nucleotides are TGTGCCAGCAGCGTCAGGGGGCTTGATAATGAAAAACTGTTTTTT. Translation gives CASSVRGLDNEKLFF. The rearrangement uses TRBV9 and TRBJ1-4, with 8 bases fitting TRBD1. The V segment lost 2 bases and the J segment 4 bases; nucleotides outside the gene matches: 4. CDR3 size: 15 residues. Germline V gene lookup returns CDR1 SGDLS and CDR2 YYNGEE.

DNA for the CDR3: TGTGCCAGCAGCCAAAGCTTAGCGGGTTACAATGAGCAGTTCTTC. It translates to CASSQSLAGYNEQFF. The chain uses TRBV14 and TRBJ2-1, with 7 positions matching TRBD2. With 2 bases clipped from V and 4 bases from J, the junction kept 5 bases outside the gene matches. The CDR3 length is 15 residues. Germline CDR1 and CDR2: SGHDN and FVKESK.

The chain has TRBV29-1 and TRBJ1-2, with D perhaps matching TRBD1 (5 bases). Germline V gene lookup returns CDR1 SQVTM and CDR2 ANQGSEA. The CDR3 loop spans 13 amino acids. V lost 0 bases and J lost 4, with 9 bases in between. CDR3 residues: CSVEDQGGYGYTF. The CDR3 bases are TGCAGCGTTGAAGACCAGGGAGGCTATGGCTACACCTTC. Filled out from reference TRBV29-1 and TRBJ1-2, the complete variable domain reads SAVISQKPSRDICQRGTSLTIQCQVDSQVTMMFWYRQQPGQSLTLIATANQGSEATYESGFVIDKFPISRPNLTFSTLTVSNMSPEDSSIYLCSVEDQGGYGYTFGSGTRLTVV.

This clone has only one observation. The chain combines TRBV4-1 with TRBJ1-5; D unresolved. Germline CDR1 is MGHRA and CDR2 is YSYEKL. The length of the CDR3 is 17 residues. V was pared by 0 bases and J by 6 bases, with 18 bases between. The CDR3 sequence is CASSQDRGGFVAQPQHF. DNA of the CDR3: TGCGCCAGCAGCCAAGATCGAGGAGGGTTCGTGGCTCAGCCCCAGCATTTT.

Worth noting for this clone: A read error may produce the germline difference seen at one junction end. CDR3 sequence: CASSPLDSGYNERFF. The CDR3 DNA reads as TGTGCCAGCAGTCCTCTTGATAGCGGTTACAATGAGCGGTTCTTC. V and J are TRBV28 and TRBJ2-1, with D possibly matching TRBD2 (6 bases). Germline CDR1 reads MDHEN; CDR2 reads SYDVKM. The CDR3 extends over 15 amino acids.

This chain links TRBV28 with TRBJ1-2, with 7 positions matching TRBD1. The CDR3 consists of 20 residues. In germline, CDR1 is MDHEN, CDR2 SYDVKM. Trimming took 6 bases from V and 1 from J; bases not matched to a gene: 23. CDR3 sequence: CASRHPIPLTKDRDNYGYTF. CDR3 sequence (DNA): TGTGCCAGCAGACACCCCATTCCCCTTACTAAAGACAGGGATAACTATGGCTACACCTTC.

V gene TRBV4-2 combines with J gene TRBJ2-7, with 8 bases aligning to TRBD2. This CDR3 has 16 amino acids. Germline V gene data show CDR1 as LGHNA and CDR2 as YNFKEQ. The trim removed 0 bases at V and 4 bases at J, leaving 8 bases unmatched. CDR3 DNA sequence: TGTGCCAGCAGCCAAGATCAAGCGGGAGTGGCGTACGAGCAGTACTTC. It is translated as CASSQDQAGVAYEQYF.

The rearrangement joins TRBV2 to TRBJ2-7, with D uncertain. CDR3 size: 15 residues. Looked up from germline, CDR1 is SNHLY and CDR2 is FYNNEI. The V and J ends lost 5 bases and 2 bases respectively, with 16 bases between them. This chain's CDR3 is CASSLDRYLAYEQYF. The CDR3 bases are TGTGCCAGCAGTCTAGACCGATACCTGGCCTACGAGCAGTACTTC.

The chain links TRBV5-6 to TRBJ2-3; 11 nucleotides line up with TRBD2. With V trimmed by 5 bases and J by 2 bases, 7 bases remained unmatched. The CDR3 is 16 residues long. Germline assignment: CDR1 SGHDT and CDR2 YYEEEE. Written as DNA, the CDR3 is TGTGCCAGCAGACACACTAGCGGGGGCCTCACAGATACGCAGTATTTT. This encodes CASRHTSGGLTDTQYF.

This clone was observed a few times. The V and J genes are TRBV2 and TRBJ2-1; no clear D gene. This CDR3 has 11 residues. Germline-derived CDR1 and CDR2 are SNHLY and FYNNEI. V was shortened by 6 bases and J by 15 bases, with 15 bases between the two germline ends. Here the CDR3 DNA reads TGTGCCAGCAGGGAGACCAAAATTTCGTTCTTC. It codes for CASRETKISFF.

This clone was found once. This sequence joins TRBV4-1 and TRBJ1-2; no reliable D call. The CDR3 has 15 residues. CDR1 is MGHRA, CDR2 YSYEKL, per germline. The V and J ends lost 4 bases and 1 base respectively, with 13 bases between them. The CDR3 region is CASSRGEAGNYGYTF. The CDR3 bases are TGCGCCAGCAGCCGCGGAGAAGCTGGTAACTATGGCTACACCTTC.